These T cell receptor beta chains were read from a single sample in a study of early T cells in non-severe SARS-CoV-2 infection. TCRdb re-derived calls from the 5' RACE reads in MiXCR, one entry per CDR3 protein. Among more than 25,000 distinct CDR3 sequences, 2.9% were seen once, and the ten largest hold roughly 0.7%. The source material was whole blood. Source of these receptors: an adult who was a healthcare worker with PCR-confirmed SARS-CoV-2 infection or an uninfected control (not recorded which). Each CDR3 is given with its conserved first and last residue. Each record gives: V gene, J gene, D gene, clone size, CDR3 protein, CDR3 DNA. A D gene is named only where the DNA matches it firmly. Clone sizes are shown as once, few, many, or a class for an expanded clone.

>TRBV10-3|TRBJ2-1|TRBD1|many
CAISEDRDRLYNEQFF
TGTGCCATCAGTGAAGACCGGGACAGACTTTACAATGAGCAGTTCTTC
>TRBV7-9|TRBJ2-6|NA|many
CASISYSGANVLTF
TGTGCCAGCATTTCTTACTCTGGGGCCAACGTCCTGACTTTC
>TRBV18|TRBJ2-1|TRBD1|many
CASSLGQGAYNEQFF
TGTGCCAGCTCACTAGGACAGGGGGCCTACAATGAGCAGTTCTTC
>TRBV20-1|TRBJ1-2|NA|many
CSASGQIEDGYTF
TGCAGTGCTAGCGGGCAAATCGAGGATGGCTACACCTTC
>TRBV4-2|TRBJ1-1|NA|many
CASRREKDKNTEAFF
TGTGCCAGCAGAAGGGAGAAGGATAAGAACACTGAAGCTTTCTTT
>TRBV20-1|TRBJ1-1|TRBD1|many
CSAPRTGKGEAFF
TGCAGTGCTCCGAGGACAGGGAAGGGTGAAGCTTTCTTT
>TRBV7-2|TRBJ1-3|NA|many
CASSSRRDVLSGNTIYF
TGTGCCAGCAGCTCTAGACGGGACGTCCTCTCTGGAAACACCATATATTTT
>TRBV6-1|TRBJ1-6|NA|many
CASNAGRENSPLHF
TGTGCCAGCAACGCGGGCAGGGAAAATTCACCCCTCCACTTT
>TRBV6-1|TRBJ1-2|NA|many
CASSDRDRRGYTF
TGTGCCAGCAGTGATCGGGACCGGAGAGGCTACACCTTC
>TRBV7-2|TRBJ1-4|TRBD1|many
CASSPQGGTNEKLFF
TGTGCCAGCAGCCCCCAGGGGGGGACTAATGAAAAACTGTTTTTT
>TRBV5-1|TRBJ1-1|TRBD1|many
CASSFVGTGLTLKLFF
TGCGCCAGCAGCTTCGTCGGGACAGGGCTAACACTGAAGCTTTTCTTT
>TRBV6-6|TRBJ1-1|NA|many
CASKVREVTEAFF
TGTGCCAGCAAGGTTAGGGAGGTGACTGAAGCTTTCTTT
>TRBV7-6|TRBJ1-2|NA|many
CASSPRVGNGYTF
TGTGCCAGCAGCCCCAGGGTCGGAAATGGCTACACCTTC
>TRBV5-4|TRBJ1-1|TRBD1|many
CASTGRQGADTEAFF
TGTGCCAGCACCGGCAGGCAGGGGGCCGATACTGAAGCTTTCTTT
>TRBV14|TRBJ2-4|NA|many
CASSSGSGGYIQYF
TGTGCCAGCAGCTCGGGTTCGGGGGGCTACATTCAGTACTTC
>TRBV10-3|TRBJ1-1|NA|many
CAIRGTGLNTEAFF
TGTGCCATCAGGGGTACAGGGCTGAACACTGAAGCTTTCTTT
>TRBV21-1|TRBJ1-5|NA|many
CASSKSPLEGPTPNQPQHF
TGTGCCAGCAGCAAAAGTCCCTTGGAGGGCCCTACACCCAATCAGCCCCAGCATTTT